The 11 T cell receptor beta chains below all came from one sample that was sequenced in a study of blood T cell repertoires in COVID-19. Assay used: immunoSEQ multiplex PCR; TCRdb lists only in-frame clones, some missing. The sample carries 50,000 to 55,000 clones, approximately 89% recorded once. The material sequenced was peripheral blood. All receptors come from a man aged 60 to 75 with acute or convalescent COVID-19.

The chain links TRBV7-3 to TRBJ2-3; 7 bases map to TRBD2. After removal of 4 bases from V and 3 bases from J, the junction contained 4 bases not matched to a gene. The CDR3 totals 14 residues. The germline gives CDR1 SGHTA, CDR2 FQGTGA. CDR3: CASSSGEGTDTQYF. The CDR3 DNA sequence: TGTGCCAGCAGCTCCGGGGAGGGGACAGATACGCAGTATTTT.

The chain combines TRBV7-3 with TRBJ2-3, with no clear D. Germline CDR1 reads SGHTA; CDR2 reads FQGTGA. CDR3 size: 13 residues. The V and J ends lost 4 bases and 0 bases respectively, with 5 bases between them. The CDR3 DNA follows: TGTGCCAGCAGCTGGCGGAGCACAGATACGCAGTATTTT. Protein: CASSWRSTDTQYF.

The chain couples TRBV27 to TRBJ2-7, with TRBD2 matching 7 bases. J lost 4 bases, V lost 6 bases, and 12 bases had no gene match. The length of the CDR3 is 15 residues. Germline CDR1 and CDR2: MNHEY and SMNVEV (reference sequence). This CDR3 is CASRQSGLELYEQYF. The CDR3, as DNA: TGTGCCAGCAGACAAAGCGGACTAGAATTGTACGAGCAGTACTTC.

CDR3 sequence: CSASGLAGATDTQYF. The DNA for the CDR3 is TGCAGTGCTAGTGGCCTAGCGGGAGCAACAGATACGCAGTATTTT. The J gene is TRBJ2-3, the V gene TRBV20-1, with TRBD2 matching 10 bases. This CDR3 has 15 residues. The J segment lost 3 bases and the V segment lost 3 bases, leaving 6 bases of the junction unmatched. In germline, CDR1 is DFQATT, CDR2 SNEGSKA (reference sequence).

The chain couples TRBV29-1 to TRBJ2-3; D not resolved. V dropped 5 bases and J dropped 2 bases, with 11 bases sitting between them. Germline V gene sequence: CDR1 SQVTM, CDR2 ANQGSEA. The CDR3 has 13 amino acids. As DNA, the CDR3 is TGCAGCGTTTATCAGCGTGCCACAGATACGCAGTATTTT. Its protein product is CSVYQRATDTQYF.

The sample holds a few counts of this clone. The V gene is TRBV28, the J gene TRBJ2-5, with D perhaps matching TRBD2 (6 bases). CDR3 length equals 15 residues. V dropped 3 bases and J dropped 0 bases, with 11 bases sitting between them. The germline V gene encodes CDR1 MDHEN and CDR2 SYDVKM. The CDR3, as DNA: TGTGCCAGCAGTTTTAGCGGCAGGGACCAAGAGACCCAGTACTTC. Amino acid sequence: CASSFSGRDQETQYF.

The chain combines TRBV3-1 (or the pseudogene TRBV3-2) with TRBJ2-1, with 7 bases fitting TRBD1. This CDR3 contains 15 residues. With V trimmed by 4 bases and J by 5 bases, 8 bases remained unmatched. Germline lookup yields CDR1 LGHDT and CDR2 YNNKEL (reference sequence). Here the CDR3 DNA reads TGTGCCAGCAGCCGCTCGTGGACAGGCGACAATGAGCAGTTCTTC. Residues: CASSRSWTGDNEQFF.

The rearrangement links TRBV11-1 to TRBJ2-7, with TRBD2 matching 8 bases. The ends lost 5 bases at V and 5 bases at J; junction bases unmatched: 14. The CDR3 has 16 residues. Germline-derived CDR1 and CDR2 are SGHAT and FQDESV (reference sequence). CDR3 in amino acids: CASSPRGWREDHEQYF. For the CDR3, the DNA is TGTGCCAGCAGCCCGCGGGGTTGGCGGGAGGACCACGAGCAGTACTTC.

The chain links TRBV7-2 to TRBJ1-1; possible D gene TRBD1, 5 bases. This CDR3 is built from 14 residues. V gave up 5 bases and J gave up 1 base, with 11 bases separating them. Germline V gene sequence: CDR1 SGHTA, CDR2 FQGNSA. This CDR3 reads CASSLGTSNTEAFF. In nucleotides, the CDR3 is TGTGCCAGCAGCCTCGGGACTTCGAACACTGAAGCTTTCTTT.

This chain connects TRBV19 to TRBJ2-2; D unclear. The germline V gene has CDR1 LNHDA and CDR2 SQIVND (reference sequence). Trimming left V 6 bases short and J 1 base short, with 12 bases between. This CDR3 comprises 15 residues. CDR3: CASSLRQVNTGELFF. Written as DNA, the CDR3 is TGTGCCAGTAGCCTAAGACAAGTGAACACCGGGGAGCTGTTTTTT.

This clone was found a few times. The chain links TRBV18 to TRBJ2-1, with a weak D call TRBD1 (6 bases). The CDR3 is 15 residues long. The V end was cut by 3 bases, the J end by 6 bases, with 15 bases between. Looked up from germline, CDR1 is KGHSH and CDR2 is LQKENI. The CDR3 DNA is TGTGCCAGCTCACCGACCAGGGGATTAGGCAATGAGCAGTTCTTC. As protein: CASSPTRGLGNEQFF.